The sequence of this T cell receptor beta chain was determined in a study of blood T cell repertoires in COVID-19. Study information: Acute and convalescent COVID-19 specimens originated in the United States, Italy and Spain. T cells, B-cell-depleted T cells, or PBMCs provided the cDNA or gDNA that served as material.

The CDR3 contains 14 residues. CDR1 is MNHEY and CDR2 is SVGAGI in the germline V gene. Germline trimming cut 6 bases from V and 4 bases from J; bases unmatched to any gene: 7. Per the study methods: From reference gene primer amplification, estimates of nucleated cell counts were derived. The table came from immunoSEQ multiplex PCR; TCRdb's copy has only in-frame clones and leaves some out. V and J calls and clone size come straight from that table; D and trimming were deduced from the DNA. This sample yields approximately 140,000 clones, of which roughly nine tenths are seen a single time; about 4% belongs to the top ten.

Source material: peripheral blood. This TCR derives from an older woman with active or convalescent COVID-19. The chain is built from TRBV6-5 and TRBJ2-3; 7 bases fit TRBD1. CDR3 region: CASSPDRVSDTQYF. The CDR3 DNA follows: TGTGCCAGCAGCCCCGACAGGGTCTCAGATACGCAGTATTTT.